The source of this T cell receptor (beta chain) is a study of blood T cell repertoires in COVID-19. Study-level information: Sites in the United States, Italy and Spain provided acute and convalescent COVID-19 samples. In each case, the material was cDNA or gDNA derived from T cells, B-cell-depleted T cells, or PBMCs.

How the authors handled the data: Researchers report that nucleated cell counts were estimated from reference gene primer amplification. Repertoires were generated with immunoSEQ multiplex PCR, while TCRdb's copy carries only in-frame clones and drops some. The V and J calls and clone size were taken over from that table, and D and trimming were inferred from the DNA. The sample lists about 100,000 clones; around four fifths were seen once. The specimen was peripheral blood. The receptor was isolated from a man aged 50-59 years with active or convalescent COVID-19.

The CDR3 spells CAWEGQLNTEAFF. The CDR3 DNA reads as TGTGCCTGGGAGGGACAGTTGAACACTGAAGCTTTCTTT. The chain joins TRBV30 to TRBJ1-1; 7 positions match TRBD1. Germline trimming cut 5 bases from V and 0 bases from J; bases unmatched to any gene: 3. Germline CDR1 GTSNPN, CDR2 SVGIG (reference sequence). CDR3 length equals 13 residues.